One and the same sample provided the 16 T cell receptor beta chains below, sequenced in a study of OX40 agonist ivuxolimab in advanced cancers. The method behind the library was the immunoSEQ multiplex PCR assay. The table comes from immuneACCESS by way of TCRdb, which keeps in-frame sequences with V and J called. Part of the clones is missing from these tables; in studies checked, under half for an unresolved V gene and the rest for unknown reasons. Present in this sample are 65,000 to 90,000 clones, roughly 90% of which were seen just once. 6% to 8.5% of the sample is taken by the ten largest. Sequences were derived from CD4+ or CD8+ T cells sorted from blood, sampled in a trial of the OX40 agonist ivuxolimab. Receptors originate from an adult with an advanced solid tumor such as melanoma, head and neck, liver or kidney cancer.

This chain links TRBV15 with TRBJ1-6; possible D gene TRBD1, 5 bases. In germline, CDR1 is LNHNV, CDR2 YYDKDF (reference sequence). V lost 5 bases to trimming and J lost 2 bases, with 16 bases between them. This CDR3 is built from 17 residues. The CDR3, as DNA: TGTGCCACCAGCCGAACCGGGGCGGGAGCCTATAATTCACCCCTCCACTTT. Amino acid sequence: CATSRTGAGAYNSPLHF.

This chain links TRBV7-6 with TRBJ2-5, with TRBD1 identical over 8 bases. J was trimmed by 7 bases and V by 5 bases; bases with no gene match: 12. Germline CDR1 is SGHVS and CDR2 is FNYEAQ. The length of the CDR3 is 15 residues. The CDR3 reads CASSGLRGHQGTQYF. The CDR3 DNA reads TGTGCCAGCAGCGGACTCAGGGGGCACCAGGGGACCCAGTACTTC.

The chain is built from TRBV9 and TRBJ2-5; D possibly corresponds to TRBD2 (6 bases). Germline assignment: CDR1 SGDLS and CDR2 YYNGEE. V was cut by 0 bases and J by 3 bases, with 15 bases left in between. The CDR3 is 16 amino acids. The CDR3 here is CASSVAASGLKETQYF. As DNA, the CDR3 is TGTGCCAGCAGCGTAGCGGCCAGCGGGCTAAAAGAGACCCAGTACTTC. Variable domain in full (rest from reference TRBV9 and TRBJ2-5): DSGVTQTPKHLITATGQRVTLRCSPRSGDLSVYWYQQSLDQGLQFLIQYYNGEERAKGNILERFSAQQFPDLHSELNLSSLELGDSALYFCASSVAASGLKETQYFGPGTRLLVL.

This chain joins TRBV29-1 and TRBJ2-1; 8 bases fit TRBD2. This CDR3 spans 13 amino acids. Germline V lookup: CDR1 SQVTM, CDR2 ANQGSEA. V shed 6 bases, J shed 6 bases, and the junction held 7 bases outside the gene matches. The CDR3 DNA reads as TGCAGCGTCCCGCGGGGGGCCCTCAATGAGCAGTTCTTC. As protein: CSVPRGALNEQFF.

This rearrangement joins TRBV19 to TRBJ2-1, with D perhaps matching TRBD2 (6 bases). V lost 5 bases and J 0 bases, leaving 11 bases between the germline ends. The germline V gene encodes CDR1 LNHDA and CDR2 SQIVND (reference sequence). The CDR3 is 15 amino acids. CDR3 in DNA: TGTGCCAGTAGTCCCGGGACTGCCTCCTACAATGAGCAGTTCTTC. Amino acids: CASSPGTASYNEQFF.

Only one count was recorded for this clone. V gene TRBV6-5 combines with J gene TRBJ2-5; D might be TRBD2 (5 bases). Germline lookup yields CDR1 MNHEY and CDR2 SVGAGI. The CDR3 covers 13 residues. Trimming cost V 8 bases and J 5 bases, with 15 bases left between them. CDR3 bases: TGTGCCAGCCCTTTTAACGGGATGGAGACCCAGTACTTC. This sequence encodes CASPFNGMETQYF.

The chain is built from TRBV21-1 and TRBJ1-2. TRBV21-1 is described as a pseudogene. The CDR3 loop spans 13 amino acids. The CDR3 sequence is CASSKGTTDGYTF. The CDR3, as DNA: TGTGCCAGCAGCAAAGGTACCACCGATGGCTACACCTTC.

The J gene is TRBJ1-1, the V gene TRBV5-4, with a weak D call TRBD1 (6 bases). V was trimmed by 4 bases and J by 5 bases, leaving 9 bases between them. The CDR3 loop spans 12 amino acids. Germline CDR1 reads SGHNT; CDR2 reads YYREEE (reference sequence). CDR3 loop: CASSPTGTEAFF. The CDR3 bases are TGTGCCAGCAGCCCGACAGGTACTGAAGCTTTCTTT. The variable domain in full, with the rest retrieved from reference TRBV5-4 and TRBJ1-1, is ETGVTQSPTHLIKTRGQQVTLRCSSQSGHNTVSWYQQALGQGPQFIFQYYREEENGRGNFPPRFSGLQFPNYSSELNVNALELDDSALYLCASSPTGTEAFFGQGTRLTVV.

This chain links TRBV10-1 with TRBJ2-1, with 7 bases that match TRBD1. CDR1 is WNHNN, CDR2 SYGVQD, per germline (reference sequence). This CDR3 is 13 amino acids long. V was clipped by 2 bases and J by 9 bases; unmatched bases: 4. This CDR3 is CASSETGASEQFF. CDR3 bases: TGCGCCAGCAGTGAGACAGGGGCCAGTGAGCAGTTCTTC.

The chain carries TRBV2 and TRBJ2-3; D perhaps matches TRBD1 (6 bases). CDR1 and CDR2 (germline): SNHLY, FYNNEI. V was shortened by 3 bases and J by 6 bases, with 13 bases between the two germline ends. The CDR3 has 14 residues. As DNA, the CDR3 is TGTGCCAGCAGTGAGGGGGACAATCGGGATACGCAGTATTTT. It is translated as CASSEGDNRDTQYF.

The chain employs TRBV27 and TRBJ2-7; possible D gene TRBD1, 6 bases. The CDR3 is made up of 13 amino acids. In germline, CDR1 is MNHEY, CDR2 SMNVEV (reference sequence). V lost 2 bases and J lost 3, with 8 bases in between. The DNA of the CDR3 is TGTGCCAGCAGTTTAGGCAGGGGCTACGAGCAGTACTTC. Translation: CASSLGRGYEQYF.

The rearrangement uses TRBV27 and TRBJ1-6; 8 positions agree with TRBD1. The CDR3 extends over 16 amino acids. Germline loops: CDR1 MNHEY, CDR2 SMNVEV (reference sequence). With 4 bases clipped from V and 11 bases from J, the junction kept 13 bases outside the gene matches. The CDR3 DNA reads TGTGCCAGCAGTTATGTTTTACAGGGGGGCCTTACACCCCTCCACTTT. Residues: CASSYVLQGGLTPLHF.

The V and J genes are TRBV27 and TRBJ1-6, with 9 bases aligning to TRBD1. V lost 10 bases and J lost 10; bases outside the gene matches: 11. The CDR3 contains 14 residues. Germline V gene sequence: CDR1 MNHEY, CDR2 SMNVEV (reference sequence). The CDR3 here is CATTGGLMGSPLHF. DNA for the CDR3: TGTGCCACCACAGGGGGCCTCATGGGCTCACCCCTCCACTTT.

The chain has TRBV7-6 and TRBJ2-3; 9 bases line up with TRBD2. The CDR3 covers 15 residues. Germline V gene sequence: CDR1 SGHVS, CDR2 FNYEAQ. Germline trimming cut 3 bases from V and 3 bases from J; bases unmatched to any gene: 4. The chain's CDR3 is CASSLRGGGTDTQYF. The CDR3 bases are TGTGCCAGCAGCTTGCGGGGGGGCGGGACAGATACGCAGTATTTT.

The chain has TRBV27 and TRBJ2-1, with D perhaps assigned TRBD1 or TRBD2 (5 bases each). The germline V and J ends were trimmed by 5 bases and 10 bases, with 15 bases remaining between them. The germline V gene has CDR1 MNHEY and CDR2 SMNVEV (reference sequence). CDR3 size: 13 residues. In DNA form, the CDR3 reads TGTGCCAGCAGTGTCGGGACCCCCGGCGAGCAGTTCTTC. Its protein product is CASSVGTPGEQFF.

The V and J genes are TRBV10-3 and TRBJ2-1; TRBD2 is a possible D gene (5 bases). Germline values: CDR1 ENHRY, CDR2 SYGVKD. The V end was cut by 6 bases, the J end by 8 bases, with 11 bases between. CDR3 length: 12 amino acids. The CDR3 reads CAIRDGLDEQFF. The CDR3 coding sequence is TGTGCCATCAGGGACGGACTCGATGAGCAGTTCTTC.